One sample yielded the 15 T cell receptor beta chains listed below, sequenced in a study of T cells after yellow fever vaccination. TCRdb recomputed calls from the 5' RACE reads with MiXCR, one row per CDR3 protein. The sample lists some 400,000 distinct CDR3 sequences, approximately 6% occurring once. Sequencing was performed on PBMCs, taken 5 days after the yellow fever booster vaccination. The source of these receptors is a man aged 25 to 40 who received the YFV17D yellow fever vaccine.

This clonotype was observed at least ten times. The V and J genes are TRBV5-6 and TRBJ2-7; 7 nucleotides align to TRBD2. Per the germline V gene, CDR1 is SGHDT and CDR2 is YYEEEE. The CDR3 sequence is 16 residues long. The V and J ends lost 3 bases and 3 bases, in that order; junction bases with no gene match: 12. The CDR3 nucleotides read TGTGCCAGCAGCTCCCTTGCCCGGGACTACTACTACGAGCAGTACTTC. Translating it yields CASSSLARDYYYEQYF.

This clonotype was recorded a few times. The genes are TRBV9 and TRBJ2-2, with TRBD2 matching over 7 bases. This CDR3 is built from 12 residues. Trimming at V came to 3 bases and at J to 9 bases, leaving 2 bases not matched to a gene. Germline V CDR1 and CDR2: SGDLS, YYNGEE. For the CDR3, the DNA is TGTGCCAGCAGCGCGGGAGGCAGGGAGCTGTTTTTT. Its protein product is CASSAGGRELFF.

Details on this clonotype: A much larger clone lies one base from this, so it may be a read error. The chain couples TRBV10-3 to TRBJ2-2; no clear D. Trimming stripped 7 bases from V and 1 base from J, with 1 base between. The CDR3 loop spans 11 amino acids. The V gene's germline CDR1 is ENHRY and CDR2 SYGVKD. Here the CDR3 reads CAIKNTGELFF. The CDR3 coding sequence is TGTGCCATCAAGAACACCGGGGAGCTGTTTTTT.

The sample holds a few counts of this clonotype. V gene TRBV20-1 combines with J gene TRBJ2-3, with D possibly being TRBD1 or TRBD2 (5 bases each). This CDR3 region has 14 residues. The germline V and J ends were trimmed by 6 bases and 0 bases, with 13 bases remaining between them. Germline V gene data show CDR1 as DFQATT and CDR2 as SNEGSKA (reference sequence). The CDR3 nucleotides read TGCAGTGCGGGACCCCGGAGGAGCACAGATACGCAGTATTTT. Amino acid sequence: CSAGPRRSTDTQYF.

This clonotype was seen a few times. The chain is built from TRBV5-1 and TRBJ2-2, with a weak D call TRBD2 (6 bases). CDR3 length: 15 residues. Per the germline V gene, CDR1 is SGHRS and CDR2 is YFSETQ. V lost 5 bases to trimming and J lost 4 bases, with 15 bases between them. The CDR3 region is CASSARSGSTGELFF. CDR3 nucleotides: TGCGCCAGCAGTGCCAGGAGCGGGTCCACCGGGGAGCTGTTTTTT.

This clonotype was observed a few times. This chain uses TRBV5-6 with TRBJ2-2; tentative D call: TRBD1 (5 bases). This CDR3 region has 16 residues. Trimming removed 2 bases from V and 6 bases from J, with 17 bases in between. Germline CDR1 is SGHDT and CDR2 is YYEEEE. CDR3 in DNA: TGTGCCAGCAGCTTAGGGGTCGCCCACCGGCCCGGGGAGCTGTTTTTT. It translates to CASSLGVAHRPGELFF.

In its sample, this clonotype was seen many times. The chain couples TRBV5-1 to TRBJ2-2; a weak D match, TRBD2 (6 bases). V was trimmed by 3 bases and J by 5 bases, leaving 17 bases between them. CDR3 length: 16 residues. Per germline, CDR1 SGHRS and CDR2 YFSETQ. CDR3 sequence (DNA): TGCGCCAGCAGCTCCCTCGGGGGTGGAGTAACCGGGGAGCTGTTTTTT. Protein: CASSSLGGGVTGELFF.

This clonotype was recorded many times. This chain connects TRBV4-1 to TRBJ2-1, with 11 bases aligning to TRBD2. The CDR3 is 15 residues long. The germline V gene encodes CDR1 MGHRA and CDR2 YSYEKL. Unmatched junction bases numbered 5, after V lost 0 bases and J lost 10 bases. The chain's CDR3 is CASSQDLAGGLEQFF. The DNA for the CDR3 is TGCGCCAGCAGCCAAGATCTAGCGGGAGGTCTAGAGCAGTTCTTC.

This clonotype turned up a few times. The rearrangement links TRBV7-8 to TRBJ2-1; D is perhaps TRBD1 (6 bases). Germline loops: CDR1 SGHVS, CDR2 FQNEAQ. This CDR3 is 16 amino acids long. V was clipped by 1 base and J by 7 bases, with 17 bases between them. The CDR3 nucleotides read TGTGCCAGCAGCTTAGGGGGGCCAAGGCTTGGGAATGAGCAGTTCTTC. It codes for CASSLGGPRLGNEQFF. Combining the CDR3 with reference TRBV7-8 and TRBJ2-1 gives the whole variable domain GAGVSQSPRYKVAKRGQDVALRCDPISGHVSLFWYQQALGQGPEFLTYFQNEAQLDKSGLPSDRFFAERPEGSVSTLKIQRTQQEDSAVYLCASSLGGPRLGNEQFFGPGTRLTVL.

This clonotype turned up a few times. CDR3 sequence (DNA): TGTGCCAGCAGCCAAGATCAGAGGGGTGCGTACAATGAGCAGTTCTTC. Its protein is CASSQDQRGAYNEQFF. The rearrangement links TRBV3-1 to TRBJ2-1; D may correspond to TRBD1 or TRBD2 (5 bases each). This CDR3 is 16 amino acids long. With 0 bases removed from V and 4 bases from J, the gap between germline ends came to 13 bases. Germline CDR1 LGHDT, CDR2 YNNKEL (reference sequence).

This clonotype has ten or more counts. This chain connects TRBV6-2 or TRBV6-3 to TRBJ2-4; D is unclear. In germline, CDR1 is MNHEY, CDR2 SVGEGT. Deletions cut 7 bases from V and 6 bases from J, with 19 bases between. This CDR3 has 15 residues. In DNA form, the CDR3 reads TGTGCCAGCACCAAGGACGGCGCAGTGCTAAACATTCAGTACTTC. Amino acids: CASTKDGAVLNIQYF.

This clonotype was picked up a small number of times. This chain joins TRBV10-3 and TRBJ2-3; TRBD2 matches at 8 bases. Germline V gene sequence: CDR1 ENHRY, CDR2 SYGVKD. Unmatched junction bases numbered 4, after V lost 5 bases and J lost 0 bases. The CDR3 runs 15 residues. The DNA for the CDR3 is TGTGCCATCAGTCTTAGCGGGATGAGCACAGATACGCAGTATTTT. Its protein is CAISLSGMSTDTQYF.

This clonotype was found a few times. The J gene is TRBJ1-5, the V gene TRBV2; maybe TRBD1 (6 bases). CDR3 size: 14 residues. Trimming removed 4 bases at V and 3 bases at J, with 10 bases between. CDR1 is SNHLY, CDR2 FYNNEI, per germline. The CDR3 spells CASSVGQYNQPQHF. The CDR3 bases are TGTGCCAGCAGTGTTGGACAGTACAATCAGCCCCAGCATTTT.

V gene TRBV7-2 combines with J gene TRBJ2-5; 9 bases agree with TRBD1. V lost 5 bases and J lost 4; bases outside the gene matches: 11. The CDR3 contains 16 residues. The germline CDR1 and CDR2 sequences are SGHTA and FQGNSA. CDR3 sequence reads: CASSQQGTGRGETQYF. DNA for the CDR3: TGTGCCAGCAGCCAGCAGGGGACAGGGAGGGGAGAGACCCAGTACTTC.

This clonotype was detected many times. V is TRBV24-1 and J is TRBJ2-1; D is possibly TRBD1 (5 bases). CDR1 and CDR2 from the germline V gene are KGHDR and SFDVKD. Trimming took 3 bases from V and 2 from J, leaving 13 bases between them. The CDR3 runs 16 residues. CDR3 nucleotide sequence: TGTGCCACCAGTGATCCAGGGCTTGGGGCCTACAATGAGCAGTTCTTC. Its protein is CATSDPGLGAYNEQFF.